This T cell receptor beta chain stems from a study of cytomegalovirus exposure and HLA in healthy donors. CDR1 is MDHEN, CDR2 SYDVKM, per germline. The CDR3 spans 14 residues. The V gene end was trimmed by 7 bases and the J gene end by 2 bases; junction bases not matched to a gene: 6. Primers included in the PCR were 60 Vbeta and 13 Jbeta primers. Profiling relied on immunoSEQ multiplex PCR, and the TCRdb table lists in-frame clones only, not all of them. In total, the table holds 25,000 to 35,000 clones. This clonotype originated in a middle-aged man in good health and CMV-seronegative. Sequencing was done on a sample of PBMCs. This chain connects TRBV28 to TRBJ2-7; 9 bases agree with TRBD1. CDR3 in DNA: TGTGCCAGCACCCAACAGGGGGCGACCTACGAGCAGTACTTC. Translated, it gives CASTQQGATYEQYF.